This TCR beta chain was captured by sequencing in a study of control samples from healthy donors and cancer patients. The CDR3 is 15 residues long. Germline CDR1 is SGDLS and CDR2 is YYNGEE. Germline trimming cut 0 bases from V and 7 bases from J; bases unmatched to any gene: 4. Clones were read by immunoSEQ multiplex PCR, and TCRdb kept only the in-frame ones, dropping some. The sample yields about 70,000 clones, approximately 80% seen once. The chain employs TRBV9 and TRBJ2-1; 10 bases line up with TRBD2. This TCR was sampled from a woman between 50 and 59 years old with lung cancer. Specimen: PBMCs. CDR3 in DNA: TGTGCCAGCAGCGTAGCGATGACTAGCGGGAATGAGCAGTTCTTC. Protein: CASSVAMTSGNEQFF.